This T cell receptor beta chain was obtained from a study of T cell repertoires in cytomegalovirus infection. Across the whole study: Matching HLA type and CMV infection were both indicated by public TCR beta signatures.

TCRdb re-called the reads with MiXCR, one entry per CDR3 protein. The table includes around 500,000 distinct CDR3 sequences, roughly 42% detected once. CDR1 is MGHRA, CDR2 YSYEKL, per germline. The CDR3 extends over 12 amino acids. V was trimmed by 3 bases and J by 7 bases, leaving 10 bases between them. Points on this clonotype: The antigen is not known.

This chain uses TRBV4-1 with TRBJ2-7; possibly TRBD1 for D (7 bases). The sequencing used cultured PBMCs, collected from culture after CMV antigen stimulation. This clonotype was sampled from a human donor in good health (CMV status not recorded). Some clones in this sample may be carry-over from other donors' samples. CDR3 sequence reads: CASSHQGGEQYF. The CDR3 coding sequence is TGCGCCAGCAGCCACCAGGGGGGAGAGCAGTACTTC.